This T cell receptor (beta chain) derives from a study of OX40 agonist ivuxolimab in advanced cancers. This table comes from immunoSEQ multiplex PCR, and its TCRdb copy is limited to in-frame clones, with some not included. The sample has about 27,000 clones, around four fifths seen once; the top ten hold roughly a fifth. The CDR3 consists of 15 residues. The germline V gene encodes CDR1 SGHAT and CDR2 FQNNGV. J was trimmed by 5 bases and V by 5 bases; bases with no gene match: 5. The sample in question was CD4+ or CD8+ T cells sorted from blood, obtained in a trial of the OX40 agonist ivuxolimab. This receptor was taken from an adult with an advanced solid tumor such as melanoma, head and neck, liver or kidney cancer. This chain links TRBV11-2 with TRBJ2-1; TRBD2 matches 11 bases. The CDR3 region is CASSPPGLADNEQFF. Here the CDR3 DNA reads TGTGCCAGCAGCCCGCCGGGACTAGCGGACAATGAGCAGTTCTTC.